This T cell receptor (beta chain) was retrieved from a study of human thymus T cells (dated by TCRdb to the early 2020s). Broadly, across the study: The study characterized TCR alpha and beta repertoires from under 10 infant thymus samples and a few related peripheral blood samples. Donor ages ranging from 7 to 244 days were recorded, and several male and a couple of female infants were included in the cohort. Overall study results and their limits: The related research found that thymic TCR repertoires overlapped highly between unrelated individuals. On average, thymus samples yielded about 810,000 unique TCRB clonotypes, whereas blood samples yielded roughly 81,000. Biased V and J gene segment usage appeared to be present in both thymic and peripheral blood repertoires.

On this clone: Its antigen is still unknown. No qualities accompany the bases; no much larger clone lies one base away.

The thymus tissue came from surgical resects taken out during corrective cardiac surgery. In Finland, the donors were immunologically healthy infants who were having open corrective cardiac surgery for congenital heart defects. After being mechanically released from the tissue, thymocytes were kept at -70 degrees C in pellets of roughly 10-33 million cells. Genomic DNA was extracted from frozen cell pellets with a QIAsymphony instrument. The immunoSEQ multiplex PCR assay was used to amplify the TCRB and TCRAD loci from a standardized quantity of quality-controlled genomic DNA. The amplicons covered the V(D)J region and were long enough to include the CDR3 and to identify the V and J genes. Amplicon sequencing was performed on an Illumina platform through the commercial immunoSEQ service. Regarding the original processing steps: Primer bias and sequencing errors were corrected as previously described, and TCRAD and TCRB were defined on the basis of the IMGT database. immunoSEQ Analyzer 3.0 and VDJTools were used for repertoire analysis, which covered basic statistics, V/J segment usage, diversity estimates, rarefaction and pairwise overlap. Diversity was estimated with Chao1, ChaoE, Efron-Thisted, Shannon and inverse Simpson indices, and also on datasets down-sampled to the smallest sample. For repertoire overlap, CDR3 nucleotide sequence, V gene and J gene had to match strictly, and clustering was done by Jaccard-based multidimensional scaling. TCRdb carries this immuneACCESS record with in-frame sequences only. Its versions omit some clonotypes, under half of them owing to an unresolved V gene in the studies checked, with the rest unexplained. That table gives V, J and clone size, and the DNA gave D and trimming. This sample comprises fewer than 85,000 clones, 95% of them detected only once. Clones ranked in the top ten supply about 0.03% of the sample.

Based on the germline V gene (reference sequence), the CDR1 and CDR2 sequences are LNHNV and YYDKDF. The V end loses 6 bases and the J end loses 1 base, and a stretch of 20 bases separates them. The CDR3 covers 17 residues, taking in both the cysteine and the phenylalanine. Only the CDR3 portion is preserved as DNA: 51 bases, with reading frame beginning at the first base. The sample consisted of thymus tissue. This clonotype originated in a girl less than two years old with a congenital heart defect but otherwise immunologically healthy. The sequence joins TRBV15 to TRBJ2-3, with a tentative D gene TRBD2 over 6 matching bases. The CDR3 protein is CATRSLGTTRGTDTQYF. The nucleotides read TGTGCCACCAGAAGTCTCGGGACGACTAGGGGCACAGATACGCAGTATTTT.